A single sample is the source of the 5 T cell receptor beta chains below, sequenced in a study of blood T cells in healthy people across ages. Together with a sample-barcoded 5' primer, a J-beta primer mix was included in a second PCR lasting about 7 to 11 cycles. From the 5' RACE reads, TCRdb called clonotypes with MiXCR, one entry per CDR3 protein. The table shows approximately 800,000 distinct CDR3 sequences, with roughly 25% occurring only once. These data are also associated with another study on T cells of mothers and their children.

Sequenced input: blood. These receptors all stem from a boy aged 5-17 years in good health.

J is TRBJ2-3 and V is TRBV25-1; D gene ambiguous. Germline CDR1 reads MGHDK; CDR2 reads SYGVNS. The CDR3 extends over 14 amino acids. V was cut by 4 bases and J by 2 bases, with 10 bases left in between. CDR3 sequence: CASSGRLITDTQYF. The CDR3 DNA reads TGTGCCAGCAGTGGGCGATTGATCACAGATACGCAGTATTTT.

This clonotype was recorded a few times. In DNA form, the CDR3 reads TGTGCCAGCAGTTTAACGAGTGGCAATCAGCCCCAGCATTTT. Its translation: CASSLTSGNQPQHF. The chain combines TRBV12-3 or TRBV12-4 with TRBJ1-5; the D is unclear. V lost 2 bases and J lost 2, with 7 bases in between. CDR3 size: 14 residues.

The chain carries TRBV5-1 and TRBJ2-7; D is perhaps TRBD1 (6 bases). This CDR3 comprises 12 residues. V was shortened by 2 bases and J by 7 bases, with 10 bases between the two germline ends. Germline lookup yields CDR1 SGHRS and CDR2 YFSETQ. For the CDR3, the DNA is TGCGCCAGCAGCTTATCAGGGGAAGAGCAGTACTTC. Its translation is CASSLSGEEQYF.

J is TRBJ1-2 and V is TRBV9; a possible D gene is TRBD1 (5 bases). Germline V gene data show CDR1 as SGDLS and CDR2 as YYNGEE. CDR3 length: 12 amino acids. V lost 2 bases to trimming and J lost 6 bases, with 8 bases between them. CDR3 in DNA: TGTGCCAGCAGCGTCGACAGAAATGGCTACACCTTC. Translation: CASSVDRNGYTF.

This clonotype has more than one count but fewer than ten. V usage is TRBV24-1 and J usage is TRBJ2-5; 7 nucleotides match TRBD1. Germline V gene sequence: CDR1 KGHDR, CDR2 SFDVKD. V shed 4 bases, J shed 2 bases, and the junction held 6 bases outside the gene matches. The CDR3 has 15 amino acids. CDR3 nucleotide sequence: TGTGCCACCAGTGACCCCGGGACAGAACAAGAGACCCAGTACTTC. Encoded protein: CATSDPGTEQETQYF.